This T cell receptor (beta chain) was sequenced during a study of blood T cell repertoires in COVID-19. On the study more broadly: The study drew acute and convalescent COVID-19 samples from the United States, Italy and Spain. Nucleic acid was either cDNA or gDNA, and it came from T cells, B-cell-depleted T cells, or PBMCs.

The V and J ends lost 1 base and 8 bases, in that order; junction bases with no gene match: 7. CDR1 is SGHVS, CDR2 FQNEAQ, per germline. This CDR3 is 14 amino acids long. This clone was counted a single time. Profiled with immunoSEQ multiplex PCR; TCRdb holds only in-frame clones, not every one. Among about 96,000 clones, about 81% were seen once, and the ten largest hold 15% to 20%. The receptor comes from a woman in her sixties or seventies with acute or convalescent COVID-19. J is TRBJ1-2 and V is TRBV7-8; TRBD1 matches at 7 bases. Sequencing input: peripheral blood. CDR3 DNA sequence: TGTGCCAGCAGCTTAGGGCGGACAGGCGGGGGCTACACCTTC. Its translation is CASSLGRTGGGYTF.